This is a list of T cell receptor beta chains from one sample in a study of response to subunit inactivated influenza vaccine. Each CDR3 protein gets one entry after TCRdb re-called the RT-PCR reads with MiXCR. The sample records 430,000 or so distinct CDR3 sequences, roughly 9.8% being singletons. This material consisted of PBMCs from blood, taken 40 to 50 days after vaccination. These receptors were taken from a man aged 50-60 years who received an inactivated influenza vaccine. CDR3s include the opening cysteine and the closing phenylalanine or tryptophan. D genes are given only for firm matches. Expanded clones get a size class; other rows say once, few or many, or leave the size out.

v_gene: TRBV10-3; abundance: many; d_gene: TRBD1; j_gene: TRBJ2-3; CDR3aa: CAIRDRSGTDTQYF; CDR3nt: TGTGCCATCAGGGACAGGTCCGGCACAGATACGCAGTATTTT
v_gene: TRBV3-1; abundance: few; d_gene: TRBD2; j_gene: TRBJ2-7; CDR3aa: CASSPTSGLAEQYF; CDR3nt: TGTGCCAGCAGCCCTACTAGCGGATTAGCCGAGCAGTACTTC
v_gene: TRBV27; abundance: few; d_gene: TRBD2; j_gene: TRBJ2-1; CDR3aa: CASSSLGGYNEQFF; CDR3nt: TGTGCCAGCAGTTCCCTCGGGGGGTACAATGAGCAGTTCTTC
v_gene: TRBV6-5; abundance: few; d_gene: TRBD1; j_gene: TRBJ2-6; CDR3aa: CASSYSLQGSTSGANVLTF; CDR3nt: TGTGCCAGCAGTTACTCTCTACAGGGGAGTACCTCTGGGGCCAACGTCCTGACTTTC
v_gene: TRBV15; abundance: .; d_gene: .; j_gene: TRBJ2-7; CDR3aa: CATSRDPGFSYEQYF; CDR3nt: TGTGCCACCAGCAGGGACCCCGGGTTTTCCTACGAGCAGTACTTC
v_gene: TRBV14; abundance: .; d_gene: TRBD2; j_gene: TRBJ2-1; CDR3aa: CASSQAGANNEQFF; CDR3nt: TGTGCCAGCAGCCAGGCGGGAGCCAACAATGAGCAGTTCTTC
v_gene: TRBV20-1; abundance: few; d_gene: TRBD1; j_gene: TRBJ2-5; CDR3aa: CSATTGQDLQETQYF; CDR3nt: TGCAGTGCTACTACGGGACAGGACCTCCAAGAGACCCAGTACTTC
v_gene: TRBV5-1; abundance: few; d_gene: TRBD1; j_gene: TRBJ2-7; CDR3aa: CASSLGPGTGNNEQYF; CDR3nt: TGCGCCAGCAGCTTGGGCCCCGGGACAGGTAATAACGAGCAGTACTTC
v_gene: TRBV5-6; abundance: .; d_gene: TRBD1; j_gene: TRBJ2-2; CDR3aa: CASSLGRQGHTGELFF; CDR3nt: TGTGCCAGCAGCTTGGGGAGACAGGGACACACCGGGGAGCTGTTTTTT
v_gene: TRBV2; abundance: once; d_gene: TRBD1; j_gene: TRBJ2-7; CDR3aa: CASSEAGTGGWEQYF; CDR3nt: TGTGCCAGCAGTGAAGCGGGGACAGGGGGATGGGAGCAGTACTTC